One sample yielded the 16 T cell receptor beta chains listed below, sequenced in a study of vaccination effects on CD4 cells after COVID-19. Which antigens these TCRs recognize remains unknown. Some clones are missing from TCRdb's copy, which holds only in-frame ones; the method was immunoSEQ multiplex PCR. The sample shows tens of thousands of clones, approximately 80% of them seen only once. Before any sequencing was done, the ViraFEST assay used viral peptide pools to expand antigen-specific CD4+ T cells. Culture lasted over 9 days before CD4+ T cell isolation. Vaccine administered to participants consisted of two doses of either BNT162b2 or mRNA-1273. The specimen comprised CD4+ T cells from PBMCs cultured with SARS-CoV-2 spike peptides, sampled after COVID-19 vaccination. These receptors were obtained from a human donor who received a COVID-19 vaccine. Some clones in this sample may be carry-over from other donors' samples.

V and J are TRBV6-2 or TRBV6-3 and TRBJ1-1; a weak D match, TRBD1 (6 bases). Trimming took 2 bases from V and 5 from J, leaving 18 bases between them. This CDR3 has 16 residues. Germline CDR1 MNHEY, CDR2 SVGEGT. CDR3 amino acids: CASSYGGGPPRTEAFF. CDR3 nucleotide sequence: TGTGCCAGCAGTTACGGGGGGGGGCCCCCGAGGACTGAAGCTTTCTTT.

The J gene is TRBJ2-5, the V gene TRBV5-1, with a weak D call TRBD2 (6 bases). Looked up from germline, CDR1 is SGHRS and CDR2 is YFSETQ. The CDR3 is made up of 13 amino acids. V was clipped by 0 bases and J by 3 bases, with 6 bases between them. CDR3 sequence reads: CASSLGGEETQYF. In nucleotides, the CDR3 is TGCGCCAGCAGCTTGGGCGGGGAAGAGACCCAGTACTTC.

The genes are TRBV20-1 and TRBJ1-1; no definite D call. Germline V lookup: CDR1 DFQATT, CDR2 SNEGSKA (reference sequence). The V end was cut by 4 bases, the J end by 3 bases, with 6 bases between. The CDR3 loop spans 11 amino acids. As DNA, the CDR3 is TGCAGTGCTAAGAAAGACACTGAAGCTTTCTTT. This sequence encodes CSAKKDTEAFF.

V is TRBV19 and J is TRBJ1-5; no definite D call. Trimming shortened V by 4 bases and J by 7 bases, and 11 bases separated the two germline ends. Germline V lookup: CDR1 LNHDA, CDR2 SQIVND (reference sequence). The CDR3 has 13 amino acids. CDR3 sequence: CASSTALLQPQHF. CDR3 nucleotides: TGTGCCAGTAGTACCGCTCTTCTACAGCCCCAGCATTTT.

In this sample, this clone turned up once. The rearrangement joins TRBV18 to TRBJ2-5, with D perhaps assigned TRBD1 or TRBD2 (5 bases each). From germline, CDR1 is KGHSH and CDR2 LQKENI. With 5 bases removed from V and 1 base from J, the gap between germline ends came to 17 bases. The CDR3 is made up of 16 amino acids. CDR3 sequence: CASSAGTGPPQETQYF. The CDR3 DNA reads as TGTGCCAGCTCAGCTGGAACGGGACCACCCCAAGAGACCCAGTACTTC.

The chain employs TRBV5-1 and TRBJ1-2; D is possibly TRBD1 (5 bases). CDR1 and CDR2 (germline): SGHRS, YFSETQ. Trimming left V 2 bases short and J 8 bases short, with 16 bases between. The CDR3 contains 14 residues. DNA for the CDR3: TGCGCCAGCAGCTTATCGACCGGGGCGCCGGGCTACACCTTC. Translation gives CASSLSTGAPGYTF.

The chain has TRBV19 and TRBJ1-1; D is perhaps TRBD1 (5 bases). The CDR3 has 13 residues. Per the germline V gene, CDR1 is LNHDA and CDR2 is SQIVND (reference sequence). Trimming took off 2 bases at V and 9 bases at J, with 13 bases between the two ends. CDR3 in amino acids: CASSISNRGKAFF. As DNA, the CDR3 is TGTGCCAGTAGTATAAGTAATCGGGGGAAAGCTTTCTTT.

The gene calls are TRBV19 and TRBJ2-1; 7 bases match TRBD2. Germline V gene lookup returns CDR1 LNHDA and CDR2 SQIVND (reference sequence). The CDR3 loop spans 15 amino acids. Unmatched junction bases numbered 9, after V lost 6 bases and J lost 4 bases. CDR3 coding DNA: TGTGCCAGTAGCCCCCAGGGAGCGGGGTACAATGAGCAGTTCTTC. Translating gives CASSPQGAGYNEQFF.

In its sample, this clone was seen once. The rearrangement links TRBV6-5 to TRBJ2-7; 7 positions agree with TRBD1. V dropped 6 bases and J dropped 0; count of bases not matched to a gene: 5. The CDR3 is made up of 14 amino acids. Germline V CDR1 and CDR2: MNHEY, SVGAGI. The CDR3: CASSLGQPSYEQYV. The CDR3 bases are TGTGCCAGCAGCCTGGGACAGCCCTCCTACGAGCAGTACGTC.

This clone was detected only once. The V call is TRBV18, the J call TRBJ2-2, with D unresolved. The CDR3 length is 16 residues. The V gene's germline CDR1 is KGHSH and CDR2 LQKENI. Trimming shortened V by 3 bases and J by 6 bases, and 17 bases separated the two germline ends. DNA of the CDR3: TGTGCCAGCTCACCCGCCGCTGGGTTTTCGGCCGGGGAGCTGTTTTTT. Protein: CASSPAAGFSAGELFF.

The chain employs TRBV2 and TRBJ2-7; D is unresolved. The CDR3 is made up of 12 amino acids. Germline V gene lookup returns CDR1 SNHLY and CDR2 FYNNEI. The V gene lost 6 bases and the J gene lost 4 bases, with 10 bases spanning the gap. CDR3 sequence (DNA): TGTGCCAGCAGGACCAGCGAGTACGAGCAGTACGTC. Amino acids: CASRTSEYEQYV.

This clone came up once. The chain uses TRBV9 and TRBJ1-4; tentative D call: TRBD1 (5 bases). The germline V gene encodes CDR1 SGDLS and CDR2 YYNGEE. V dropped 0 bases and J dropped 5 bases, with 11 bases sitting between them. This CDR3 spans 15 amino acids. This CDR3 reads CASSVALGGNEKLFF. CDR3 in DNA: TGTGCCAGCAGCGTAGCTTTGGGGGGAAATGAAAAACTGTTTTTT.

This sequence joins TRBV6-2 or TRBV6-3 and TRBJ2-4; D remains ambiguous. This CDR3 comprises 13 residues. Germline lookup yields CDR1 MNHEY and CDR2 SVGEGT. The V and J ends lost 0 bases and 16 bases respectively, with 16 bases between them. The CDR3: CASSYSPPGPPYF. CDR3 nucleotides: TGTGCCAGCAGTTACTCACCCCCGGGCCCCCCTTACTTC.

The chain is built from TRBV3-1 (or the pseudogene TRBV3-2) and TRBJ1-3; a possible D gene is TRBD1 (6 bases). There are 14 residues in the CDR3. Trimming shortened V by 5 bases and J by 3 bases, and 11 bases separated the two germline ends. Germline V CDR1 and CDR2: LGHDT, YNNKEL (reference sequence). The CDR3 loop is CASSSQGIGNTIYF. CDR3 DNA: TGTGCCAGCAGCTCACAGGGTATTGGAAACACCATATATTTT.

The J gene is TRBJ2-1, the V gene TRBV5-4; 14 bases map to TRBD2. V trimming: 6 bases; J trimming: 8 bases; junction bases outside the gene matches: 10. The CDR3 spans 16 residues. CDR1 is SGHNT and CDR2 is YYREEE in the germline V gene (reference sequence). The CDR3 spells CASTRLAGGAGDEQFF. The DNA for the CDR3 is TGTGCCAGCACCAGACTAGCGGGGGGGGCGGGCGATGAGCAGTTCTTC.

The CDR3 bases are TGTGCCAGCAGCCAGGGCTACGAGCAGTACGTC. Translating gives CASSQGYEQYV. J is TRBJ2-7 and V is TRBV3-1 (or the pseudogene TRBV3-2); D is ambiguous. The CDR3 spans 11 residues. The germline V gene has CDR1 LGHDT and CDR2 YNNKEL (reference sequence). Trimming removed 3 bases from V and 3 bases from J, with 3 bases in between.